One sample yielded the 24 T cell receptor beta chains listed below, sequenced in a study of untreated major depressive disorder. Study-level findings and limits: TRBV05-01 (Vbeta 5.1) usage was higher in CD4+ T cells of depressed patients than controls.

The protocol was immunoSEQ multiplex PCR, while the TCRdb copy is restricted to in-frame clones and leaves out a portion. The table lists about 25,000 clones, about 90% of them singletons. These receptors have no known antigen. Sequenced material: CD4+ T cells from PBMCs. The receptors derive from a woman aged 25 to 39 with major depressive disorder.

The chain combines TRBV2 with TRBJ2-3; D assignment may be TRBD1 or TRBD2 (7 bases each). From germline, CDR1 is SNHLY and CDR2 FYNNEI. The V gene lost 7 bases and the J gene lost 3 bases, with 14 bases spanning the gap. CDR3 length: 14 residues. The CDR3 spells CASTSRGGTDTQYF. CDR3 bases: TGTGCCAGCACCTCCAGGGGGGGGACAGATACGCAGTATTTT.

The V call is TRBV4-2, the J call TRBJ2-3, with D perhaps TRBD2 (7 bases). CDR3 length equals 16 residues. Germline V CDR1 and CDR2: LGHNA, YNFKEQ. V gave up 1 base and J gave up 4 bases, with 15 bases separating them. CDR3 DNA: TGTGCCAGCAGCCAAGTCGGGCTAGGGGGGGCAGATACGCAGTATTTT. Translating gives CASSQVGLGGADTQYF.

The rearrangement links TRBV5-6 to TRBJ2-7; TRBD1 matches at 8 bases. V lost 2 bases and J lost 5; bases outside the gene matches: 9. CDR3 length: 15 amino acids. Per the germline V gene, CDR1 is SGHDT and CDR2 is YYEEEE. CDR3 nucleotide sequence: TGTGCCAGCAGCTTAAGGACAGGGTTTTACGACGAGCAGTACTTC. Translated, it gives CASSLRTGFYDEQYF.

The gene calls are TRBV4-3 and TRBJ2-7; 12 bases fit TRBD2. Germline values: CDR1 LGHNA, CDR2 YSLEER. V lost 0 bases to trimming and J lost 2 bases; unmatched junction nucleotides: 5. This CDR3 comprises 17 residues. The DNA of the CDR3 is TGCGCCAGCAGCCAAGAGCCTCTAGCGGGAGGGCCCTACGAGCAGTACTTC. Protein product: CASSQEPLAGGPYEQYF.

The DNA of the CDR3 is TGTGCCAGCAGTGGGCTTGGATCCAACTATGGCTACACCTTC. Encoded protein: CASSGLGSNYGYTF. The V gene is TRBV5-4, the J gene TRBJ1-2; D gene unclear. Germline CDR1 SGHNT, CDR2 YYREEE (reference sequence). V lost 5 bases and J lost 2, with 13 bases in between. The CDR3 totals 14 residues.

The CDR3 loop is CASSPPSLAGKNEQYF. CDR3 sequence (DNA): TGTGCCAGCTCACCACCGAGTCTGGCAGGGAAGAACGAGCAGTACTTC. The genes are TRBV18 and TRBJ2-7; D may be TRBD1 (5 bases). Germline loops: CDR1 KGHSH, CDR2 LQKENI. Trimming took 0 bases from V and 5 from J, leaving 17 bases between them. The CDR3 sequence is 16 residues long.

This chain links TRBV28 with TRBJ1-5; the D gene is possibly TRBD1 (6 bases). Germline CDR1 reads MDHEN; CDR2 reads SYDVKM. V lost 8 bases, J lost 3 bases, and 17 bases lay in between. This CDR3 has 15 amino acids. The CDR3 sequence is CASRPFGQINQPQHF. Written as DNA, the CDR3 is TGTGCCAGCCGCCCCTTCGGACAGATCAATCAGCCCCAGCATTTT.

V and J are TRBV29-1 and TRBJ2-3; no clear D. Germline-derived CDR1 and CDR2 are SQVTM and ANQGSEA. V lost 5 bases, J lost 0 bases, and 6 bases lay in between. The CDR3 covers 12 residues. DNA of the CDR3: TGCAGCGTTCATGGCAGCACAGATACGCAGTATTTT. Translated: CSVHGSTDTQYF.

The CDR3 sequence is CASSSSQGFKVDTQYF. The CDR3 region has the DNA TGTGCCAGCAGCTCCTCCCAGGGGTTCAAGGTAGATACGCAGTATTTT. The chain joins TRBV7-8 to TRBJ2-3, with a weak D call TRBD1 (6 bases). Trimming pared 4 bases from V and 5 bases from J, leaving 19 bases between. The germline gives CDR1 SGHVS, CDR2 FQNEAQ. The CDR3 has 16 amino acids.

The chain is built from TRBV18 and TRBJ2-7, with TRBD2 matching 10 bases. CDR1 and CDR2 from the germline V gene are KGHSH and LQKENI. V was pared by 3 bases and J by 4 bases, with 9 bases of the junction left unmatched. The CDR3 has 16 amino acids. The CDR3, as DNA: TGTGCCAGCTCACCCCGGGTGTCTAGCGGGAGATACGAGCAGTACTTC. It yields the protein CASSPRVSSGRYEQYF.

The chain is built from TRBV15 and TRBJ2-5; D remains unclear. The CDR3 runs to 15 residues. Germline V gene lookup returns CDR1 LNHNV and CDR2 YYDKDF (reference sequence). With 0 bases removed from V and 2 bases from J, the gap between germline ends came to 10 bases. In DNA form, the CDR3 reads TGTGCCACCAGCAGAGATCGAGTCAGGCAAGAGACCCAGTACTTC. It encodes CATSRDRVRQETQYF.

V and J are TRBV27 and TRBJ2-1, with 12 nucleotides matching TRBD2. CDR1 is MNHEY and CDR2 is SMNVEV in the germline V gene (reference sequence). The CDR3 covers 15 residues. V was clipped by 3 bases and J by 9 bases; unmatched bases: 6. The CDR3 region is CASSLRLAGVLEQFF. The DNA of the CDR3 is TGTGCCAGCAGTTTGAGACTAGCGGGAGTACTTGAGCAGTTCTTC.

The CDR3 loop is CASSLRGQGVEGYTF. The CDR3 DNA reads as TGTGCCAGCAGCTTAAGGGGACAGGGAGTAGAGGGCTACACCTTC. V is TRBV7-2 and J is TRBJ1-2; 9 bases map to TRBD1. V shed 2 bases, J shed 8 bases, and the junction held 9 bases outside the gene matches. CDR1 SGHTA and CDR2 FQGNSA come from the germline V gene. This CDR3 spans 15 amino acids.

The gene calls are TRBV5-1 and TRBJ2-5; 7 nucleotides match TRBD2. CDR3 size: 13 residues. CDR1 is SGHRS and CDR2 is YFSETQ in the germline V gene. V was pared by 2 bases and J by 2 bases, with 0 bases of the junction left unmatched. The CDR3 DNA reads TGCGCCAGCAGCTTTAGCGGGCAAGAGACCCAGTACTTC. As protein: CASSFSGQETQYF.

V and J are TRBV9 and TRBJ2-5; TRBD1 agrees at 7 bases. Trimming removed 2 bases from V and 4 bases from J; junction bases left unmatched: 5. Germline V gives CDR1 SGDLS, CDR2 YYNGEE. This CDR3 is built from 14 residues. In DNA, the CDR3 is TGTGCCAGCAGCGTCAAGCACAGGGGAGAGACCCAGTACTTC. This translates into CASSVKHRGETQYF.

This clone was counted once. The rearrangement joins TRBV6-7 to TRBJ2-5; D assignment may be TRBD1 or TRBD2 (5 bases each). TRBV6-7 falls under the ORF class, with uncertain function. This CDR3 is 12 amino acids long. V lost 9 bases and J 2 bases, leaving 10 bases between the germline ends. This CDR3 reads CARRDAQETQYF. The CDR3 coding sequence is TGTGCCAGGAGGGACGCACAAGAGACCCAGTACTTC.

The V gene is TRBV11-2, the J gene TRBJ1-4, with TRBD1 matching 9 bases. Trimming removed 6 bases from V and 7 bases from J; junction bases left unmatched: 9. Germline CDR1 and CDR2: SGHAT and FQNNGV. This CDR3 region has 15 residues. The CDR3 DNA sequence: TGTGCCAGCAGACCGAGGACAGGGGTGGGTGAAAAACTGTTTTTT. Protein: CASRPRTGVGEKLFF.

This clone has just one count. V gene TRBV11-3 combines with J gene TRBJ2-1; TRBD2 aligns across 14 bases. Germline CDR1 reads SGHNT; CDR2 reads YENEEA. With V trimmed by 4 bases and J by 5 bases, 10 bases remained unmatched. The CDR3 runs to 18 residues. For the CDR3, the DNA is TGTGCCAGCAGCTCCGGGACTAGCGGGAGTGTAACCCACAATGAGCAGTTCTTC. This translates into CASSSGTSGSVTHNEQFF.

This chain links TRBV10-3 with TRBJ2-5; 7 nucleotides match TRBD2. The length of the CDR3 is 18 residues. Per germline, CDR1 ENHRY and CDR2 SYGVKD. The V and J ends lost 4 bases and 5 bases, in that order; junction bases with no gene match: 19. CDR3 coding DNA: TGTGCCATCAGTGCGAAGGTTTTGCTCTCGGGAGGTGAGGAGACCCAGTACTTC. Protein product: CAISAKVLLSGGEETQYF.

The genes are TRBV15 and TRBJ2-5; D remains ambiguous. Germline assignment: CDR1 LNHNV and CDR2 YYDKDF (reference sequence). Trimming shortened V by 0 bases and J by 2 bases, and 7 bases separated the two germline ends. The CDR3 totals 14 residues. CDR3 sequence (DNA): TGTGCCACCAGCAGAGAGGACGGGCAAGAGACCCAGTACTTC. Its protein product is CATSREDGQETQYF.

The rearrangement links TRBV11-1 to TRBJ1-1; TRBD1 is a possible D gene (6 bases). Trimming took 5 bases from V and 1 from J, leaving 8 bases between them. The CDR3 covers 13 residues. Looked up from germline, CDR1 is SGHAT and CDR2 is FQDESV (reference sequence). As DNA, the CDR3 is TGTGCCAGCAGCCTGGACAGGAACACTGAAGCTTTCTTT. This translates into CASSLDRNTEAFF.

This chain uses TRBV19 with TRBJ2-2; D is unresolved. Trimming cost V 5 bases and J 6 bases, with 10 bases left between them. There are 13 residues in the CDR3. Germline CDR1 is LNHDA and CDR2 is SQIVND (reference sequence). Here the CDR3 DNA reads TGTGCCAGTAGTTCCACTCGCCCCGGGGAGCTGTTTTTT. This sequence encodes CASSSTRPGELFF.

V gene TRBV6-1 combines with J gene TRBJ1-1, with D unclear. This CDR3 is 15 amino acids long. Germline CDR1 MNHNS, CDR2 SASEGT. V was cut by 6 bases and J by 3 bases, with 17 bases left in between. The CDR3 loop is CASRNEGALDTEAFF. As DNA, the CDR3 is TGTGCCAGCAGGAATGAGGGTGCTTTGGACACTGAAGCTTTCTTT.

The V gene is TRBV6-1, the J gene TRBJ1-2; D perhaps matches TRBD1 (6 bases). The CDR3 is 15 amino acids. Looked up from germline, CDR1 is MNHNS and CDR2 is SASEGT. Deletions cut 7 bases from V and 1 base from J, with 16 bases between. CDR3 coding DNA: TGTGCCAGCATGGTACCAGGGGCCCTTAACTATGGCTACACCTTC. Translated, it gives CASMVPGALNYGYTF.